In its sample, the clone carrying this T cell receptor (beta chain) was seen a few times. Trimming left V 5 bases short and J 1 base short, with 12 bases between. The germline V gene encodes CDR1 MNHNY and CDR2 SVGAGI (reference sequence). The CDR3 is made up of 15 amino acids. This sample was taken from a study of T-cell memory formation after mild COVID-19. TCRdb re-called the 5' RACE reads with MiXCR, one entry per CDR3 protein. Of approximately 170,000 distinct CDR3 sequences in the sample, roughly 13% were seen once. This chain joins TRBV6-6 and TRBJ1-3; weak D call: TRBD1 (6 bases). This sequence was found in a man between 18 and 29 years old who had mild COVID-19 (a few samples of this study predate the infection). Cell type and time point are not known. Sequenced sample: PBMCs or a T cell subset sorted from them (not recorded which). Written as DNA, the CDR3 is TGTGCCAGCAGTCGCCCCAGGGGATCTGGAAACACCATATATTTT. The encoded protein is CASSRPRGSGNTIYF.